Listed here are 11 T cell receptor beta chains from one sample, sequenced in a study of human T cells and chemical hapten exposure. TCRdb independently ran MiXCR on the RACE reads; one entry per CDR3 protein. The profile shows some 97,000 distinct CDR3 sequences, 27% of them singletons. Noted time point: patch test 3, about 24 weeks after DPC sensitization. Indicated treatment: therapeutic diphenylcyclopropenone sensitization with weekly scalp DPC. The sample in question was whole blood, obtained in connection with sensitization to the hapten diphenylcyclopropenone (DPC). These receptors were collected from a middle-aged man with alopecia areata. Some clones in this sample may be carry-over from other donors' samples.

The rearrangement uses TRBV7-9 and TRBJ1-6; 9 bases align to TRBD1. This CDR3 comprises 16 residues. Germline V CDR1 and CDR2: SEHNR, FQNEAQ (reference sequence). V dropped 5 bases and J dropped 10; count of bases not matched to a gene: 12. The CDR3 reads CASSRDRVSSGSPLHF. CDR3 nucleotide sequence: TGTGCCAGCAGCCGGGACAGGGTTTCTTCGGGATCACCCCTCCACTTT.

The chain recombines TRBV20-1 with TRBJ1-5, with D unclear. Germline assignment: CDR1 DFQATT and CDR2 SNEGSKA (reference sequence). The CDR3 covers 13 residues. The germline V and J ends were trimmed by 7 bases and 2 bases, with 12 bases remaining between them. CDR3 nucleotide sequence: TGCAGTGGCCAGGAATGGGGCAATCAGCCCCAGCATTTT. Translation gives CSGQEWGNQPQHF.

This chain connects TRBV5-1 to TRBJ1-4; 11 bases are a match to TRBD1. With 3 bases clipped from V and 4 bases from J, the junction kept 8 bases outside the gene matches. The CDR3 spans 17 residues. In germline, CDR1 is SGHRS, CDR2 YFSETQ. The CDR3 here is CASSWQGQGACNEKLFF. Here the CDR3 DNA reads TGCGCCAGCAGCTGGCAAGGACAGGGGGCGTGTAATGAAAAACTGTTTTTT.

The DNA for the CDR3 is TGTGCCAGCAGCTCTCTTGGTGGACCTAATGAAAAACTGTTTTTT. Translated: CASSSLGGPNEKLFF. The chain employs TRBV7-9 and TRBJ1-4, with D uncertain. CDR3 size: 15 residues. The germline V and J ends were trimmed by 4 bases and 3 bases, with 12 bases remaining between them. Germline V gene data show CDR1 as SEHNR and CDR2 as FQNEAQ (reference sequence).

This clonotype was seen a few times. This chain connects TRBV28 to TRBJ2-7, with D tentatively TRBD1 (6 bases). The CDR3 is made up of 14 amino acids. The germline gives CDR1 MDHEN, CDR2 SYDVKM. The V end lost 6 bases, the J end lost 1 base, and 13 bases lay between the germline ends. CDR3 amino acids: CASRPGHSSYEQYF. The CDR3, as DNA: TGTGCCAGCAGACCGGGACACTCGTCCTACGAGCAGTACTTC.

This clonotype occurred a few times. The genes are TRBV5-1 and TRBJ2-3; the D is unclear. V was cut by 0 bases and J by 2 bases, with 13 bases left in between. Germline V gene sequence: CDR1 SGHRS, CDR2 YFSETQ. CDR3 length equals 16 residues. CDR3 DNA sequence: TGCGCCAGCAGCTTGGCGGCAGGCAGGATCACAGATACGCAGTATTTT. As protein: CASSLAAGRITDTQYF.

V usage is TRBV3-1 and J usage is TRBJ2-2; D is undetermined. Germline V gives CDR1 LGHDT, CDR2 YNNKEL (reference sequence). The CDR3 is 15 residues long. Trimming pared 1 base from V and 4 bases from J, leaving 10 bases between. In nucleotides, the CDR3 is TGTGCCAGCAGCCAAGCGGAACCCTCCACCGGGGAGCTGTTTTTT. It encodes CASSQAEPSTGELFF.

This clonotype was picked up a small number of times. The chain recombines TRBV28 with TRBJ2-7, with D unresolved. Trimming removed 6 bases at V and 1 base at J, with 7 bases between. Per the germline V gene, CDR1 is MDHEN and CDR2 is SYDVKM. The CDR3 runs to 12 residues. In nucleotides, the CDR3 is TGTGCCAGCAGGTTGGGATCCTACGAGCAGTACTTC. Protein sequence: CASRLGSYEQYF.

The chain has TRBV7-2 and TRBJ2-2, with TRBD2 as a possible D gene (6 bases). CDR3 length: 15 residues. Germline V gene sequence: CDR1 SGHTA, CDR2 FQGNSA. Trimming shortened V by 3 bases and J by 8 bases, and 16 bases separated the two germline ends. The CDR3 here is CASSFTARGGGELFF. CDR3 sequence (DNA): TGTGCCAGCAGCTTCACAGCGCGGGGTGGTGGGGAGCTGTTTTTT.

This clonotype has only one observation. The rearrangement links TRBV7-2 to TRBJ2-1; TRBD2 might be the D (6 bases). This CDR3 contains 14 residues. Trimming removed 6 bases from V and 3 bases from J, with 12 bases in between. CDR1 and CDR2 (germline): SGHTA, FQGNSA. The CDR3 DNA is TGTGCCAGCAGTCGGGGGTCGGGCTACAATGAGCAGTTCTTC. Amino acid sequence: CASSRGSGYNEQFF.

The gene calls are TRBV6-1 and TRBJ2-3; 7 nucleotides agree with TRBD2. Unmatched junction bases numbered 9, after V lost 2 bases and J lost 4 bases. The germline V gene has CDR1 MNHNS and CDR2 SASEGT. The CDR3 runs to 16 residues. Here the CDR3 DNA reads TGTGCCAGCAGTGAAAGGGCGGGAGATTGGTCAGATACGCAGTATTTT. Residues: CASSERAGDWSDTQYF.